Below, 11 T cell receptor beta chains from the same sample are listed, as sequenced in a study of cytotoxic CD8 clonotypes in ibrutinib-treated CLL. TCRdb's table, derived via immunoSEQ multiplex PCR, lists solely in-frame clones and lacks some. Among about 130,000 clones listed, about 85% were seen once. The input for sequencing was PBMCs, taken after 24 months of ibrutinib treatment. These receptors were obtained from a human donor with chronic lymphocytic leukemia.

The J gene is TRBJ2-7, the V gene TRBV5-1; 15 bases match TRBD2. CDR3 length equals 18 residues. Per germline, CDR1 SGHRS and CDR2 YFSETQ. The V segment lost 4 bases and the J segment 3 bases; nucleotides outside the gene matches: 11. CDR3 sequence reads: CASSPGLAGGPIHYEQYF. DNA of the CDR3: TGCGCCAGCAGCCCGGGACTAGCGGGGGGCCCAATCCACTACGAGCAGTACTTC. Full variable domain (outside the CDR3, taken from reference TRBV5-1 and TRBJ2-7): KAGVTQTPRYLIKTRGQQVTLSCSPISGHRSVSWYQQTPGQGLQFLFEYFSETQRNKGNFPGRFSGRQFSNSRSEMNVSTLELGDSALYLCASSPGLAGGPIHYEQYFGPGTRLTVT.

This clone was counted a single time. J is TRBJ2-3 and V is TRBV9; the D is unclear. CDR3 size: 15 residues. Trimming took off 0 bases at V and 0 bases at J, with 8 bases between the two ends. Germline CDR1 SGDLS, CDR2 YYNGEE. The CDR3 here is CASSVEPSSTDTQYF. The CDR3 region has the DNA TGTGCCAGCAGCGTAGAACCGTCTAGCACAGATACGCAGTATTTT.

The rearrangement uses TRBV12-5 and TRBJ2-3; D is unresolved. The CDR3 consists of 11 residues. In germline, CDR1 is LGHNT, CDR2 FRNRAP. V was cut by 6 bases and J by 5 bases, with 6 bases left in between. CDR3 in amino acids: CASGVRDTQYF. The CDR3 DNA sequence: TGTGCTAGTGGGGTCAGAGATACGCAGTATTTT.

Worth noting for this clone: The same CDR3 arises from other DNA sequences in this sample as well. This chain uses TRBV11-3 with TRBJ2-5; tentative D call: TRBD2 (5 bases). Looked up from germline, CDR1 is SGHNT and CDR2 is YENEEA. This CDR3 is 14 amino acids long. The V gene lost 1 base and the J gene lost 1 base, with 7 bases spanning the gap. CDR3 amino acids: CASSLGGIQETQYF. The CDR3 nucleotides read TGTGCCAGCAGCTTAGGAGGGATCCAAGAGACCCAGTACTTC.

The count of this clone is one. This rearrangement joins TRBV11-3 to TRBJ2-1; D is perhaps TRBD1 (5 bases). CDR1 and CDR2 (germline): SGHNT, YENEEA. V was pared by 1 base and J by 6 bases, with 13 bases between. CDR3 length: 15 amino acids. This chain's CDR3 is CASSLGQGLSNEQFF. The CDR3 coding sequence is TGTGCCAGCAGCTTAGGGCAGGGATTGAGCAATGAGCAGTTCTTC. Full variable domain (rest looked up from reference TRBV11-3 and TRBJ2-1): EAGVVQSPRYKIIEKKQPVAFWCNPISGHNTLYWYLQNLGQGPELLIRYENEEAVDDSQLPKDRFSAERLKGVDSTLKIQPAELGDSAVYLCASSLGQGLSNEQFFGPGTRLTVL.

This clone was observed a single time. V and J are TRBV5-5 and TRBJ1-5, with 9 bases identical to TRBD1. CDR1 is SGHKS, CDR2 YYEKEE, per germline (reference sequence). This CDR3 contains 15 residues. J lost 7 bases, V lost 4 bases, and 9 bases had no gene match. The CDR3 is CASSQVTGGGQPQHF. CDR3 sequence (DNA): TGTGCCAGCAGCCAAGTGACAGGGGGAGGCCAGCCCCAGCATTTT. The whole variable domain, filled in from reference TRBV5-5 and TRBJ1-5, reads DAGVTQSPTHLIKTRGQQVTLRCSPISGHKSVSWYQQVLGQGPQFIFQYYEKEERGRGNFPDRFSARQFPNYSSELNVNALLLGDSALYLCASSQVTGGGQPQHFGDGTRLSIL.

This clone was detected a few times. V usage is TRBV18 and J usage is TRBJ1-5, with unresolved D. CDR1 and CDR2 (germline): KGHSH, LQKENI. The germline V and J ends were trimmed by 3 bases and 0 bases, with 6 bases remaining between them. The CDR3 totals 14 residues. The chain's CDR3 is CASSPQVSNQPQHF. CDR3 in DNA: TGTGCCAGCTCACCCCAGGTTAGCAATCAGCCCCAGCATTTT.

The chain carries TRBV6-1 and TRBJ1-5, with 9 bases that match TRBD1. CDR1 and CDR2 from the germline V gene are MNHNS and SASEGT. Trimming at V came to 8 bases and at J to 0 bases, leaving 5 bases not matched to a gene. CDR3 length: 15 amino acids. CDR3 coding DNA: TGTGCCAGCCTTGACAGGGGGTATAGCAATCAGCCCCAGCATTTT. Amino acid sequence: CASLDRGYSNQPQHF.

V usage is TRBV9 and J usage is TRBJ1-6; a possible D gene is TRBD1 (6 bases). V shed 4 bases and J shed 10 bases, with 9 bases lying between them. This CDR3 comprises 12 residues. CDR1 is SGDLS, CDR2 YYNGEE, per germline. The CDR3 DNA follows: TGTGCCAGCAGCATTACAGGGTCACCCCTCCACTTT. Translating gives CASSITGSPLHF.

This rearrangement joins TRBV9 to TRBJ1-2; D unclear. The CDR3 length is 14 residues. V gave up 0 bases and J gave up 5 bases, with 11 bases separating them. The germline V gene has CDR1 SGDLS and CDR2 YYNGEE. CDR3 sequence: CASSVEEGLYGYTF. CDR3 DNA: TGTGCCAGCAGCGTAGAGGAGGGTTTGTATGGCTACACCTTC.

Here the CDR3 DNA reads TGTGCCACCAGAGAAGCCGGGACAGGGTATTCACCCCTCCACTTT. It yields the protein CATREAGTGYSPLHF. The V and J genes are TRBV15 and TRBJ1-6, with 9 nucleotides matching TRBD1. This CDR3 is 15 amino acids long. V lost 6 bases to trimming and J lost 8 bases; unmatched junction nucleotides: 8. Germline loops: CDR1 LNHNV, CDR2 YYDKDF (reference sequence).